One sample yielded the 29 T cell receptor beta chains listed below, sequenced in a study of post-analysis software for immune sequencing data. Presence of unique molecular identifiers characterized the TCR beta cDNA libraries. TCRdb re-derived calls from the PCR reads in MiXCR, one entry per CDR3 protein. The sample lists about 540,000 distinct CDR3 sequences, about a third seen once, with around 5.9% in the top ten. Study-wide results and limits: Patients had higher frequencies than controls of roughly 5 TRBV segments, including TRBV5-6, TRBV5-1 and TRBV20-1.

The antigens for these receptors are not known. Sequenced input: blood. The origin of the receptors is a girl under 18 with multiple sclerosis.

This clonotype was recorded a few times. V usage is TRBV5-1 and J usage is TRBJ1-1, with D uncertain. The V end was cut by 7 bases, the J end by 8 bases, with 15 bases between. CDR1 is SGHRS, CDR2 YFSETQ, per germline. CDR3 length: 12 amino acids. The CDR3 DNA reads TGCGCCAGCTCCTCCACTATAGCCGAAGCTTTCTTT. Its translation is CASSSTIAEAFF.

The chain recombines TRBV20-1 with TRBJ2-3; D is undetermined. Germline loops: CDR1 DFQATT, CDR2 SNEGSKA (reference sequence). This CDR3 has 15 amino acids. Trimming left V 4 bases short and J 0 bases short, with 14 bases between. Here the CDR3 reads CSATLPGFSTDTQYF. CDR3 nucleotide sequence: TGCAGTGCTACCCTTCCTGGGTTTAGCACAGATACGCAGTATTTT.

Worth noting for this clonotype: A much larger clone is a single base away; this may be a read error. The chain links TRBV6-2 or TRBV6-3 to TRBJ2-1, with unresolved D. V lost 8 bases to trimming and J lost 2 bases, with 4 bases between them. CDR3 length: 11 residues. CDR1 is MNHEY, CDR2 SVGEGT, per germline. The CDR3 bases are TGTGCCAGCGGCCCCTACAATGAGCAGTTCTTC. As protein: CASGPYNEQFF.

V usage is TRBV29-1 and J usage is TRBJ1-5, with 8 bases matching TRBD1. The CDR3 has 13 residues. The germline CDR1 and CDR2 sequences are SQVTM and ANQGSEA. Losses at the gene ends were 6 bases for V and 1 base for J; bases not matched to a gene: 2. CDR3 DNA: TGCAGCGTGGACAGGGAGAGCAATCAGCCCCAGCATTTT. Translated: CSVDRESNQPQHF.

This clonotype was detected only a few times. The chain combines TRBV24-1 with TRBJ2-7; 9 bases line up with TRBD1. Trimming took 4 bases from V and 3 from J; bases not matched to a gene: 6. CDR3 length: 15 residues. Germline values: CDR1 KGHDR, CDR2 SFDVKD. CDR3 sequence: CATSDAGTGIYEQYF. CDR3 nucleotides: TGTGCCACCAGTGACGCCGGGACAGGGATCTACGAGCAGTACTTC.

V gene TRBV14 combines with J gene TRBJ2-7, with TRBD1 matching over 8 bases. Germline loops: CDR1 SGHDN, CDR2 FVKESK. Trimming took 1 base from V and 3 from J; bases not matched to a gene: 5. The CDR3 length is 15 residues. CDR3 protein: CASSQGWDRYYEQYF. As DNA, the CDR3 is TGTGCCAGCAGCCAAGGATGGGACAGGTACTACGAGCAGTACTTC.

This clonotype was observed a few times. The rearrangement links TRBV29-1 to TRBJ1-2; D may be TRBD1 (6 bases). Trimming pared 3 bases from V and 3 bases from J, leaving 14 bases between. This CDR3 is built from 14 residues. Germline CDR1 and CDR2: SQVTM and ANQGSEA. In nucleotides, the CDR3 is TGCAGCGTTGAGTCGGTACAGGGTCACTATGGCTACACCTTC. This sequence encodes CSVESVQGHYGYTF.

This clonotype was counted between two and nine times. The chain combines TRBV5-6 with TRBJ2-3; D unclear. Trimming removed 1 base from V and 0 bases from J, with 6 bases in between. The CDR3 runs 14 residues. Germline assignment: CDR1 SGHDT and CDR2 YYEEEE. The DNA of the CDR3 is TGTGCCAGCAGCTTGTTCGGAAGCACAGATACGCAGTATTTT. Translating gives CASSLFGSTDTQYF.

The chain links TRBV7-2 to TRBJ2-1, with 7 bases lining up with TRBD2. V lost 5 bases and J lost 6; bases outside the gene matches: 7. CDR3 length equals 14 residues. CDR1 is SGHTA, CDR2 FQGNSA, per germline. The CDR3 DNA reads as TGTGCCAGCAGCGCCTTTGCGGGGGTCAATGAGCAGTTCTTC. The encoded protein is CASSAFAGVNEQFF.

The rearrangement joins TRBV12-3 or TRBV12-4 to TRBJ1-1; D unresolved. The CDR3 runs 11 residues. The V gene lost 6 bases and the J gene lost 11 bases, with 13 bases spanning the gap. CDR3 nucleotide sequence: TGTGCCAGCAGCTCGAAATCAGTTGCTTTCTTT. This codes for CASSSKSVAFF.

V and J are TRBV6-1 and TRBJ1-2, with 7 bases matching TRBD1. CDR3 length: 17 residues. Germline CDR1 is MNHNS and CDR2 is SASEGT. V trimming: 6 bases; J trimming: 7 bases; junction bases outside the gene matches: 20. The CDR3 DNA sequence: TGTGCCAGCAGAACCCCCAGAGCGGGACAGTCCCTATCTGGCTACACCTTC. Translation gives CASRTPRAGQSLSGYTF.

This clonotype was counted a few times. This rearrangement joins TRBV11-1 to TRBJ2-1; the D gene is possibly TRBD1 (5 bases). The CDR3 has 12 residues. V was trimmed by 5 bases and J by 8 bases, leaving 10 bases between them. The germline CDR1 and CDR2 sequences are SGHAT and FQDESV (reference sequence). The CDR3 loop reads CASSTQADEQFF. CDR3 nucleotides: TGTGCCAGCAGCACACAGGCGGATGAGCAGTTCTTC.

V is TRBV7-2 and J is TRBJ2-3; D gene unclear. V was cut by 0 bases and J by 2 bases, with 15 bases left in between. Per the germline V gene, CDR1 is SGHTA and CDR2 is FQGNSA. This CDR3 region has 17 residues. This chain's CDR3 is CASSLALALLLTDTQYF. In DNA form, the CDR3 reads TGTGCCAGCAGCTTAGCGTTGGCACTACTACTCACAGATACGCAGTATTTT.

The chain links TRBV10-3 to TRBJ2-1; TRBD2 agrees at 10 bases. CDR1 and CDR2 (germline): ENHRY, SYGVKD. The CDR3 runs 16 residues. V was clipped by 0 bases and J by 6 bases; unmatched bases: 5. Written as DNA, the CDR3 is TGTGCCATCAGTGAGTCTCCGGGACTAGCGAGCAATGAGCAGTTCTTC. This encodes CAISESPGLASNEQFF.

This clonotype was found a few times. CDR3 sequence reads: CASSQPSGGETQYF. As DNA, the CDR3 is TGTGCCAGCAGTCAGCCATCTGGGGGGGAGACCCAGTACTTC. The chain carries TRBV5-6 and TRBJ2-5; tentative D call: TRBD2 (6 bases). Deletions cut 5 bases from V and 5 bases from J, with 16 bases between. Germline CDR1 and CDR2: SGHDT and YYEEEE. This CDR3 has 14 amino acids.

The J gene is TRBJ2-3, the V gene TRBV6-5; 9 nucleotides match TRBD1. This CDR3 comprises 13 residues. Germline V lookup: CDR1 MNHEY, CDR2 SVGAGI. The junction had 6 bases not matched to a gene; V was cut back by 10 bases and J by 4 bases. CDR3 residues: CAIRDRVSDTQYF. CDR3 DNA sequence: TGTGCCATACGGGACAGGGTGTCAGATACGCAGTATTTT.

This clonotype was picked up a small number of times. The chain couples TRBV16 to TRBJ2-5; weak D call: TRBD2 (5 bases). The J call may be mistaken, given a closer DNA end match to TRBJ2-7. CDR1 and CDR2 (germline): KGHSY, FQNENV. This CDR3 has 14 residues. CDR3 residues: CASSQRAESGEQYF. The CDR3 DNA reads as TGTGCCAGCAGCCAACGGGCAGAGAGCGGCGAGCAGTACTTC.

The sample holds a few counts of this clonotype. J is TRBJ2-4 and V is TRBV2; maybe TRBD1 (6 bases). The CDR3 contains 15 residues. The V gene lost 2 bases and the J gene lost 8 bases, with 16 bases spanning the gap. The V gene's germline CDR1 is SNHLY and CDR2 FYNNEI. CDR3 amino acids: CASSERAGVKDIQYF. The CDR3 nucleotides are TGTGCCAGCAGTGAAAGGGCAGGGGTAAAGGACATTCAGTACTTC. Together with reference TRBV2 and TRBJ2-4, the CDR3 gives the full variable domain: EPEVTQTPSHQVTQMGQEVILRCVPISNHLYFYWYRQILGQKVEFLVSFYNNEISEKSEIFDDQFSVERPDGSNFTLKIRSTKLEDSAMYFCASSERAGVKDIQYFGAGTRLSVL.

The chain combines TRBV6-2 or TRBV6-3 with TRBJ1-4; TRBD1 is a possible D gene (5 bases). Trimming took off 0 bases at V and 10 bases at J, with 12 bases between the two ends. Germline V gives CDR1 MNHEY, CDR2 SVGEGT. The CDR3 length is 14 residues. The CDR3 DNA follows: TGTGCCAGCAGTTACTCGGGGGGATCCGGAAAACTGTTTTTT. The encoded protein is CASSYSGGSGKLFF.

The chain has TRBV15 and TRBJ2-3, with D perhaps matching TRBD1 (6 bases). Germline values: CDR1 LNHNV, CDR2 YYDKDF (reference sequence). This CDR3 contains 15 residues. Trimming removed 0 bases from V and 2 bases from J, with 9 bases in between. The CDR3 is CATSRDRGNTDTQYF. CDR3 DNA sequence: TGTGCCACCAGCAGAGACAGGGGAAACACAGATACGCAGTATTTT.

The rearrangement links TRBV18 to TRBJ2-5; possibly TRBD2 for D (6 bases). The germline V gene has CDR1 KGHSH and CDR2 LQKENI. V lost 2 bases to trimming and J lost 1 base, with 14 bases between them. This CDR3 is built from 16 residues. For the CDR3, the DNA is TGTGCCAGCTCACCAATCTACGGGGGAGTCCAAGAGACCCAGTACTTC. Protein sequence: CASSPIYGGVQETQYF.

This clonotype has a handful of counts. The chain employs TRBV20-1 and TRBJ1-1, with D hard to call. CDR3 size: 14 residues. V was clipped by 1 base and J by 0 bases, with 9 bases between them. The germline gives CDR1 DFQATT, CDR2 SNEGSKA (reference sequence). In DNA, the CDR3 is TGCAGTGCTAGAGCAGAGGGCATGAACACTGAAGCTTTCTTT. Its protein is CSARAEGMNTEAFF.

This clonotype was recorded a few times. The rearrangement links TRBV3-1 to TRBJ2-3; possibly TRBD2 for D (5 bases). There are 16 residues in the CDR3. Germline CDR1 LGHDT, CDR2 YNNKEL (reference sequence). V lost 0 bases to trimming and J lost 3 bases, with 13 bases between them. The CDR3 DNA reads TGTGCCAGCAGCCAAGAGGGGATACTAGTTACAGATACGCAGTATTTT. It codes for CASSQEGILVTDTQYF.

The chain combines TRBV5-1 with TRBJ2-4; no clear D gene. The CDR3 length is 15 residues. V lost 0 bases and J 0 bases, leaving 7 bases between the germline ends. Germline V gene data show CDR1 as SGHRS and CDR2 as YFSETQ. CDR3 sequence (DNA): TGCGCCAGCAGCTTGGGGTGGGAAGCCAAAAACATTCAGTACTTC. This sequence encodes CASSLGWEAKNIQYF.

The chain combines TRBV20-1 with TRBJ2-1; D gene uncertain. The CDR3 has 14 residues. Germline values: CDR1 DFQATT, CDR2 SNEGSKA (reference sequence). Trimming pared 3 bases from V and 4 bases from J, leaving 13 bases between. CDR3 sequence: CSARHQRAYNEQFF. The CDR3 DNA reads TGCAGTGCTAGGCATCAACGAGCTTACAATGAGCAGTTCTTC.

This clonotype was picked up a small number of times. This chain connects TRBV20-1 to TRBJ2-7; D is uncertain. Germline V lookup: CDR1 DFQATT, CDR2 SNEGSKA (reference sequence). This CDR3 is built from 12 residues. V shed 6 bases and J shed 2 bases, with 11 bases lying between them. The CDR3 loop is CSALPPAYEQYF. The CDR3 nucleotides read TGCAGTGCCCTCCCTCCGGCCTACGAGCAGTACTTC.

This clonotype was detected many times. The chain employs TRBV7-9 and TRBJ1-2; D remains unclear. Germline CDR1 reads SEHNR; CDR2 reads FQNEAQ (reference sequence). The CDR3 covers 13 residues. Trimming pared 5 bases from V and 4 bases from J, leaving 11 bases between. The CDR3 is CASSPDGPYGYTF. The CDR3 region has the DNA TGTGCCAGCAGCCCGGACGGACCCTATGGCTACACCTTC.

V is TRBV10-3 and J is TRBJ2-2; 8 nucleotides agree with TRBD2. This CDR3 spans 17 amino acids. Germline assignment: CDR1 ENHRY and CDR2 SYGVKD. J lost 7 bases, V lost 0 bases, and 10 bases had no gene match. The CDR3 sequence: CAISESRAGGPVGELFF. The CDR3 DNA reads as TGTGCCATCAGTGAGTCTCGGGCGGGGGGCCCGGTCGGGGAGCTGTTTTTT.

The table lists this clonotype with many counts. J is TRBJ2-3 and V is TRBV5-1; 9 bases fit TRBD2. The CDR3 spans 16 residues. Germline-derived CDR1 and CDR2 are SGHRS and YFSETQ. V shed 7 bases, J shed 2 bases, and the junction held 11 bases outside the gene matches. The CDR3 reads CASGSGTSHPTDTQYF. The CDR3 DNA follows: TGCGCCAGCGGATCCGGGACTAGCCACCCCACAGATACGCAGTATTTT.